The text below deals with one T cell receptor (beta chain). The antigen is unknown. The entry originates in a study of cytomegalovirus exposure and HLA in healthy donors. Background on the study: Earlier findings included roughly 120 million unique TCR beta sequences obtained from around 180 million T cells.

The PCR contained 60 Vbeta and 13 Jbeta primers. The method was immunoSEQ multiplex PCR; TCRdb's version includes in-frame clones alone and lacks a portion of them. The profile shows about 36,000 clones, more than 50% of them singletons. Trimming removed 4 bases from V and 5 bases from J; junction bases left unmatched: 12. Germline V gene lookup returns CDR1 MGHRA and CDR2 YSYEKL. The CDR3 has 16 amino acids. Whole-study results and caveats: Many donors carried some public TCRs, although rarity characterized most TCR sequences.

This rearrangement joins TRBV4-1 to TRBJ2-5; 8 bases are shared with TRBD1. The TCR was taken from a woman in her thirties or forties in good health and CMV-seropositive. Sequencing was done on a sample of PBMCs. CDR3 region: CASSPFSGTGTETQYF. For the CDR3, the DNA is TGCGCCAGCAGCCCATTCTCGGGGACAGGAACGGAGACCCAGTACTTC.